This T cell receptor beta chain was obtained from a study of blood T cell repertoires in COVID-19 (dated by TCRdb to the early 2020s). Some background on the complete study: Samples covering the acute and convalescent phases of COVID-19 were provided by collaborators in the United States, Italy and Spain. The prospective study material was composed of cDNA or gDNA derived from T cells, B-cell-depleted T cells, or PBMCs. Deeply sampled blood TCRbeta repertoires from subjects exposed to, actively infected with, or recovered from COVID-19 were included in the dataset. The repertoires were released in a freely available public database intended as a resource for research on the immune response to SARS-CoV-2. Samples came from the ongoing ImmuneRACE study (first 160 participants) plus 1,254 subjects from 6 global collaborators. The sample metadata nearly always contained a de-identified subject ID, COVID-19 status, age in years and sex. Where available, HLA class I and class II types were taken from metadata supplied by the sample provider and were not determined by assay-based typing.

What the work shows at the level of the full study, not this receptor alone: How much clinical and demographic metadata was included differed by source and by participant, and the metadata was provided uncurated.

Worth noting for this clone: The antigen it recognizes is unknown. One base away there is no much larger clone; base qualities are not given.

The germline V gene sets CDR1 to SGDLS and CDR2 to YYNGEE. Here V drops 4 bases and J drops 2 bases, and the junction holds 12 bases not matched to any gene. The CDR3 holds 17 amino acids from the cysteine to the phenylalanine. Left in the record is the CDR3 DNA by itself, 51 bases read in frame from the first base. The immunoSEQ Assay, a bias-controlled multiplex PCR, was used to amplify TCRbeta CDR3 regions from genomic DNA. Per the authors' processing: Nucleated cell counts per sample were estimated from amplification of reference gene primers within the assay. To quantify the absolute abundance of each unique TCRbeta CDR3 rearrangement, sequence reads were collapsed and filtered. For each sample, productive Simpson clonality was calculated as the square root of Simpson's diversity index over productive rearrangements. TCRdb holds this immuneACCESS table with in-frame rearrangements only. Some clones are missing; in checked studies, unresolved V genes explain under half, and the rest has no known cause. The DNA gave D and trimming, while V, J and clone size come from that table. This sample gives some 30,000 clones in total; about 90% of them show up just once. The top ten clonotypes cover 35% to 50% of the sample.

Whole blood was collected in K2EDTA tubes by collaborating institutions according to the institutions' own protocols. Collaborator samples were shipped for TCRbeta analysis as frozen whole blood, isolated PBMCs, or DNA extracted from either sample type. The receptor was isolated from a human donor in a cohort sampled during active COVID-19. The sample consisted of peripheral blood. Recombination linked TRBV9 to TRBJ2-4; TRBD1 lines up with 7 middle nucleotides. This receptor carries the CDR3 CASSPIGQGVSKNIQYF. The bases read TGTGCCAGCAGCCCCATAGGGCAGGGGGTATCCAAAAACATTCAGTACTTC.